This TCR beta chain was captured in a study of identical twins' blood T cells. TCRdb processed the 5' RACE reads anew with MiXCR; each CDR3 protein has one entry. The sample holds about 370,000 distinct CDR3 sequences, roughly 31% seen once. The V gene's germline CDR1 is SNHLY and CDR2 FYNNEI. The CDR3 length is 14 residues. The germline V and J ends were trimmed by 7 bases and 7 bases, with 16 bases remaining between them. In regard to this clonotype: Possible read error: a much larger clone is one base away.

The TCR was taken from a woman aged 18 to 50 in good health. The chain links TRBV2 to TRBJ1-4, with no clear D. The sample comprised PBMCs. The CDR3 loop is CASTHPRRAEKLFF. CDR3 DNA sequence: TGTGCCAGCACTCACCCTCGGAGGGCTGAAAAACTGTTTTTT.